This TCR beta chain was identified in a study of CD8 T cells in ankylosing spondylitis. This CDR3 region has 15 residues. Germline V gene data show CDR1 as DFQATT and CDR2 as SNEGSKA (reference sequence). With 2 bases removed from V and 0 bases from J, the gap between germline ends came to 11 bases. The authors made TCR beta libraries by quantitative 5'-RACE with molecular barcodes. MiXCR was run by TCRdb on the 5' RACE reads, yielding one entry per CDR3 protein. The sample lists hundreds of thousands of distinct CDR3 sequences, around a quarter occurring once. This clonotype has only a few counts. Sequencing was done on a sample of blood, either unsorted or a sorted T cell fraction (not recorded which). V is TRBV20-1 and J is TRBJ1-3; D is uncertain. This clonotype originated in a male donor with ankylosing spondylitis or in good health (not recorded which). This CDR3 reads CSARRQRGSGNTIYF. The CDR3 DNA reads as TGCAGTGCTAGAAGACAACGGGGCTCTGGAAACACCATATATTTT.